Many counts were recorded for the clone carrying this T cell receptor (beta chain). The antigen is not known. This specimen comes from a study of T-cell memory formation after mild COVID-19. Study results and limitations: Pre-infection memory already had some responding clones, implying cross-reactive memory joined.

One entry per CDR3 protein, called by TCRdb with MiXCR from the 5' RACE reads. Altogether over 15,000 distinct CDR3 sequences are present, more than 20% being singletons, with the ten largest covering around 60%. V shed 5 bases and J shed 5 bases, with 11 bases lying between them. The CDR3 runs 14 residues. In germline, CDR1 is KGHDR, CDR2 SFDVKD. This sequence originates from a young man who had mild COVID-19 (a few samples of this study predate the infection). Cell type and time point are not known. V usage is TRBV24-1 and J usage is TRBJ2-2, with D maybe TRBD1 (6 bases). The material sequenced was PBMCs or a T cell subset sorted from them (not recorded which). The CDR3 spells CATSGPTGTGELFF. CDR3 sequence (DNA): TGTGCCACCAGTGGACCTACAGGGACCGGGGAGCTGTTTTTT.